Listed here are 8 T cell receptor beta chains from one sample, sequenced in a study of technical replicates of blood from a few donors. Clones were read by immunoSEQ multiplex PCR, and TCRdb kept only the in-frame ones, dropping some. The repertoire holds under 90,000 clones, 92% seen once, with about 0.24% in the top ten. The sequenced sample consisted of T cells isolated from PBMCs. The source of these receptors is a human donor in good health.

The chain uses TRBV5-1 and TRBJ2-2; TRBD1 matches at 11 bases. The germline V gene has CDR1 SGHRS and CDR2 YFSETQ. The CDR3 length is 16 residues. J was trimmed by 4 bases and V by 4 bases; bases with no gene match: 6. The CDR3 loop reads CASSPRTGGITGELFF. Written as DNA, the CDR3 is TGCGCCAGCAGCCCTAGGACAGGGGGCATCACCGGGGAGCTGTTTTTT.

V gene TRBV13 combines with J gene TRBJ2-7; 11 positions match TRBD2. The trim removed 4 bases at V and 0 bases at J, leaving 17 bases unmatched. The CDR3 sequence is 20 residues long. Per germline, CDR1 PRHDT and CDR2 FYEKMQ (reference sequence). CDR3 loop: CASSSTPKKTSGVTSYEQYF. The CDR3 DNA follows: TGTGCCAGCAGCTCCACCCCCAAAAAGACTAGCGGGGTAACCTCCTACGAGCAGTACTTC.

J is TRBJ1-2 and V is TRBV28; 9 bases line up with TRBD1. The trim removed 4 bases at V and 13 bases at J, leaving 10 bases unmatched. Germline lookup yields CDR1 MDHEN and CDR2 SYDVKM. The CDR3 length is 13 residues. CDR3 DNA: TGTGCCAGCAGTTCCTCAATCGACAGGGGGTTCACCTTC. Amino acids: CASSSSIDRGFTF.

This chain joins TRBV27 and TRBJ2-7, with D uncertain. The CDR3 consists of 14 residues. The germline V gene encodes CDR1 MNHEY and CDR2 SMNVEV (reference sequence). Trimming removed 6 bases from V and 3 bases from J, with 15 bases in between. The CDR3, as DNA: TGTGCCAGCAGGTACCGCCCTCGAGGCTACGAGCAGTACTTC. This sequence encodes CASRYRPRGYEQYF.

As concerns this clone: The junction and the germline gene differ at one end; a read error may be behind it. V usage is TRBV4-1 and J usage is TRBJ2-7, with D perhaps matching TRBD2 (6 bases). This CDR3 spans 14 amino acids. CDR1 is MGHRA and CDR2 is YSYEKL in the germline V gene. CDR3 residues: CASGGTISSYEQCF. CDR3 nucleotides: TGCGCCAGCGGCGGGACGATCTCCTCCTACGAGCAGTGCTTC.

The chain uses TRBV11-2 and TRBJ1-2; TRBD1 aligns across 8 bases. The V gene end was trimmed by 2 bases and the J gene end by 8 bases; junction bases not matched to a gene: 4. This CDR3 has 13 amino acids. Germline V gene lookup returns CDR1 SGHAT and CDR2 FQNNGV. The CDR3 DNA is TGTGCCAGCAGCTTAAACAGGGGGAACGGCTACACCTTC. Amino acids: CASSLNRGNGYTF.

CDR3 bases: TGCGCCAGCCTAAGGGCCCTAGCGAGGAGCACAGATACGCAGTATTTT. Amino acids: CASLRALARSTDTQYF. The chain joins TRBV10-2 to TRBJ2-3, with a weak D call TRBD2 (6 bases). The CDR3 is 16 residues long. V was pared by 8 bases and J by 0 bases, with 18 bases between. Germline V gives CDR1 WSHSY, CDR2 SAAADI.

The chain combines TRBV4-2 with TRBJ1-1; possible D gene TRBD1, 5 bases. Germline V lookup: CDR1 LGHNA, CDR2 YNFKEQ. The CDR3 consists of 16 residues. Trimming removed 0 bases from V and 2 bases from J, with 13 bases in between. The chain's CDR3 is CASSQEGTGGNTEAFF. The CDR3 DNA is TGTGCCAGCAGCCAAGAAGGGACGGGAGGAAACACTGAAGCTTTCTTT.